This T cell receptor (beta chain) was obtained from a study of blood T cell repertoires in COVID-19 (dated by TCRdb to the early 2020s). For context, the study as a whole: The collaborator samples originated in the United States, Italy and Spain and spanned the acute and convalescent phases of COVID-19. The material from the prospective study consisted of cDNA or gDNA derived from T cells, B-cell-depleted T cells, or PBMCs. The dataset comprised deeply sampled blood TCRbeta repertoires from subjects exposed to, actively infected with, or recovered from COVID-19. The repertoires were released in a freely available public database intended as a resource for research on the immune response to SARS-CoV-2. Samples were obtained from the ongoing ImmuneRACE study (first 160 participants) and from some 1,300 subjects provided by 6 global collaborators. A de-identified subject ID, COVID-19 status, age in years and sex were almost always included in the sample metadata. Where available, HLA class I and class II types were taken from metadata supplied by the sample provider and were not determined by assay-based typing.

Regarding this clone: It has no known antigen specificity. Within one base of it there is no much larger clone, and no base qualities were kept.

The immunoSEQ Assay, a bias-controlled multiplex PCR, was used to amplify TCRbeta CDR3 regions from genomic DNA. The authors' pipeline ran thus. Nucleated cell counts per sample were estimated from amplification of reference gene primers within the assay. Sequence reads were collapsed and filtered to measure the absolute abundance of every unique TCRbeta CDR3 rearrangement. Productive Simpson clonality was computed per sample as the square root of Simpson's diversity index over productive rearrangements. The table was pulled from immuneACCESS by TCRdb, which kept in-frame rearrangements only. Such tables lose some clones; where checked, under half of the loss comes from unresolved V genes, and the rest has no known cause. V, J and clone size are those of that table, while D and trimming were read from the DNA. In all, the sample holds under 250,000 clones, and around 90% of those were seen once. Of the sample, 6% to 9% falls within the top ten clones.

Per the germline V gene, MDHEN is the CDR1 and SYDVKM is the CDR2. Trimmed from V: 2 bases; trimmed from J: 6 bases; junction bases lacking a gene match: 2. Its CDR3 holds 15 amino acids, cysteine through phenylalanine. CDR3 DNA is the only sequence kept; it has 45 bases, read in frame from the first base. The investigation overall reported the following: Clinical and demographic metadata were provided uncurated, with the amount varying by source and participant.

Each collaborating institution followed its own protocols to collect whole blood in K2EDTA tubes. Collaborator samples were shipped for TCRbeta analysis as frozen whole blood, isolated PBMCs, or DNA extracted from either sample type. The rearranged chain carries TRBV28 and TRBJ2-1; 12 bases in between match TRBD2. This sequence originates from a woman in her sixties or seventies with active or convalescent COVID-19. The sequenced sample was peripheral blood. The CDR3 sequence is CASSLTTSGGNEQFF. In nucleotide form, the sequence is TGTGCCAGCAGTTTAACGACTAGCGGGGGCAATGAGCAGTTCTTC.